This T cell receptor beta chain derives from a study of T cell responses to AZD1222 COVID-19 vaccine. Broader study findings: Spike-specific TCR repertoires showed rising breadth and depth after two AZD1222 doses. Baseline antibody screening turned up just a handful of seropositive AZD1222 recipients. Reportedly, close to half of spike-specific TCRs are directed against unmutated variant regions. Females outnumbered males among donors, who were mostly white British; clonal diversity was possibly underestimated.

Produced via immunoSEQ multiplex PCR; TCRdb's table is partial and in-frame only. The sample includes some 120,000 clones, over 80% of them seen just once. Of note for this clone: The antigen is not known.

The CDR3 runs to 15 residues. V was cut by 2 bases and J by 7 bases, with 17 bases left in between. Germline V CDR1 and CDR2: SNHLY, FYNNEI. This sequence originates from an adult in good health. The chain is built from TRBV2 and TRBJ1-2; a weak D match, TRBD1 (6 bases). Sequencing was performed on peripheral blood, taken on day 0 of AZD1222 vaccination. The CDR3 sequence is CASSERRGALVGYTF. The CDR3 region has the DNA TGTGCCAGCAGTGAAAGGAGGGGGGCGCTTGTTGGCTACACCTTC.